These T cell receptor beta chains were read from a single sample in a study of CD8 T cells in Susac syndrome. Each CDR3 protein is one row after TCRdb ran MiXCR on the immunoSEQ multiplex PCR reads. The table has more than 150,000 distinct CDR3 sequences, roughly 94% seen once; the top ten hold around 0.15%. Sequencing was carried out using CD8+ T cells from PBMCs. The receptors come from a human donor with Susac syndrome. Each CDR3 is given with its conserved first and last residue. The order of the fields is J gene, V gene, D gene, clone size, CDR3 protein, CDR3 DNA. A D gene is named only where the DNA matches it firmly. Clone size is stated in some rows and not others, as once, few, many or a class when expanded.

TRBJ2-2 TRBV6-5 - - CASSAQTGPGELFF TGTGCCAGCAGCGCGCAGACGGGTCCCGGGGAGCTGTTTTTT
TRBJ2-7 TRBV15 - - CATSRDWASSYEQYF TGTGCCACCAGCAGAGATTGGGCCAGCTCCTACGAGCAGTACTTC
TRBJ2-1 TRBV7-3 TRBD1 - CASSPLDREYNEQFF TGTGCCAGCAGCCCACTCGACAGGGAGTACAATGAGCAGTTCTTC
TRBJ2-7 TRBV7-6 TRBD2 - CASTSLAGGSHEQYF TGTGCCAGCACCTCGCTAGCGGGGGGGTCCCACGAGCAGTACTTC
TRBJ2-4 TRBV7-9 - - CASSSEQGFSKNIQYF TGTGCCAGCAGCTCCGAACAGGGTTTCTCTAAAAACATTCAGTACTTC
TRBJ1-1 TRBV20-1 TRBD1 - CSAVHRGNTEAFF TGCAGTGCCGTACACAGGGGGAACACTGAAGCTTTCTTT
TRBJ2-5 TRBV12-3/TRBV12-4 - - CASSADRDQETQYF TGTGCCAGCAGTGCTGACAGAGACCAAGAGACCCAGTACTTC
TRBJ1-5 TRBV20-1 - - CSASETEYSNQPQHF TGCAGTGCTAGCGAGACGGAGTATAGCAATCAGCCCCAGCATTTT
TRBJ1-1 TRBV5-1 TRBD1 once CASSLGDRAPTEAFF TGCGCCAGCAGCTTGGGAGACAGGGCACCCACTGAAGCTTTCTTT
TRBJ2-7 TRBV4-1 - - CASSQDRGFYEQYF TGCGCCAGCAGCCAAGATCGCGGATTCTACGAGCAGTACTTC
TRBJ2-7 TRBV12-3/TRBV12-4 TRBD1 - CASSLAGGSYEQYF TGTGCCAGTAGTTTAGCAGGGGGCTCCTACGAGCAGTACTTC
TRBJ2-7 TRBV3-1 - - CASAKGRAYEQYF TGTGCCAGCGCGAAAGGTAGGGCCTACGAGCAGTACTTC
TRBJ2-3 TRBV3-1 - - CASSQAMAGADTQYF TGTGCCAGCAGCCAAGCTATGGCCGGGGCAGATACGCAGTATTTT
TRBJ2-3 TRBV7-9 - - CASSAGDIGTDTQYF TGTGCCAGCAGCGCCGGGGACATAGGCACAGATACGCAGTATTTT
TRBJ1-3 TRBV7-8 - - CASSKTGISGNTIYF TGTGCCAGCAGCAAGACAGGTATCTCTGGAAACACCATATATTTT
TRBJ1-1 TRBV4-1 - - CASSQEGTGNTEAFF TGCGCCAGCAGCCAAGAAGGGACGGGTAACACTGAAGCTTTCTTT
TRBJ2-7 TRBV19 TRBD2 - CASSTLAGAFEQYF TGTGCCAGTAGCACACTAGCGGGAGCTTTCGAGCAGTACTTC
TRBJ2-7 TRBV5-6 TRBD1 - CASSLELGGNEQYF TGTGCCAGCAGCTTGGAATTAGGGGGCAACGAGCAGTACTTC
TRBJ2-5 TRBV6-5 TRBD2 - CASSLLRTSGSETQYF TGTGCCAGCAGTCTACTACGGACTAGCGGGAGTGAGACCCAGTACTTC
TRBJ2-7 TRBV11-2 TRBD2 - CASSHWAGVDEQYF TGTGCCAGCAGCCATTGGGCGGGAGTAGACGAGCAGTACTTC
TRBJ2-3 TRBV15 - - CATSRTGSTDTQYF TGTGCCACCAGCAGGACTGGTAGCACAGATACGCAGTATTTT
TRBJ2-1 TRBV6-6 - once CASSYVAKDEQFF TGTGCCAGCAGTTATGTCGCGAAAGATGAGCAGTTCTTC
TRBJ2-3 TRBV2 TRBD1 - CASNQHLTGVGTDTQYF TGTGCCAGCAACCAACATTTGACAGGGGTAGGGACAGATACGCAGTATTTT
TRBJ2-3 TRBV29-1 - - CSVDETPMDTQYF TGCAGCGTTGATGAAACCCCAATGGATACGCAGTATTTT
TRBJ2-1 TRBV9 - - CASSVDISRGRGEQFF TGTGCCAGCAGCGTAGACATTTCTCGAGGGAGAGGTGAGCAGTTCTTC
TRBJ1-1 TRBV30 TRBD1 - CAWSDTGTGRTEAFF TGTGCCTGGAGTGATACCGGGACAGGGAGGACTGAAGCTTTCTTT
TRBJ2-3 TRBV24-1 - - CATSDPGGTDTQYF TGTGCCACCAGTGACCCAGGGGGCACAGATACGCAGTATTTT
TRBJ2-3 TRBV20-1 TRBD2 - CSARDAFPSGRAKDTQYF TGCAGTGCTAGAGATGCCTTCCCTAGCGGGAGGGCCAAAGATACGCAGTATTTT
TRBJ2-1 TRBV6-5 TRBD2 - CASRRGYSYNEQFF TGTGCCAGCAGGCGGGGGTACTCCTACAATGAGCAGTTCTTC
TRBJ2-1 TRBV29-1 TRBD1 - CSVEGTVSLNEQFF TGCAGCGTGGAAGGGACAGTATCCCTAAATGAGCAGTTCTTC
TRBJ2-1 TRBV13 TRBD1 - CASSTLSGTAYNEQFF TGTGCCAGCAGCACCCTTTCCGGGACAGCCTACAATGAGCAGTTCTTC